A single sample gave rise to the 14 T cell receptor beta chains below, sequenced in a study of shared clonotypes between healthy human individuals. Sequenced by immunoSEQ multiplex PCR; TCRdb stores in-frame clones only, minus some. The table shows 500,000 to 650,000 clones, with around 76% occurring only once. What was sequenced was PBMCs. These receptors were taken from a middle-aged woman in good health. Some clones in this sample may be carry-over from other donors' samples.

The chain combines TRBV28 with TRBJ2-7; 9 bases line up with TRBD1. Germline lookup yields CDR1 MDHEN and CDR2 SYDVKM. The CDR3 has 15 amino acids. Trimming cost V 5 bases and J 5 bases; bases outside gene matches: 10. The CDR3 DNA follows: TGTGCCAGCAGTGTCACGGGACAGGGTCAACACGAGCAGTACTTC. Its translation: CASSVTGQGQHEQYF. The whole variable domain, filled in from reference TRBV28 and TRBJ2-7, reads DVKVTQSSRYLVKRTGEKVFLECVQDMDHENMFWYRQDPGLGLRLIYFSYDVKMKEKGDIPEGYSVSREKKERFSLILESASTNQTSMYLCASSVTGQGQHEQYFGPGTRLTVT.

This rearrangement joins TRBV5-6 to TRBJ2-1, with 7 bases matching TRBD1. Trimming cost V 4 bases and J 9 bases; bases outside gene matches: 7. The CDR3 spans 13 residues. Germline assignment: CDR1 SGHDT and CDR2 YYEEEE. The CDR3 reads CASSLQQGSEQFF. Written as DNA, the CDR3 is TGTGCCAGCAGCCTCCAACAGGGGTCTGAGCAGTTCTTC.

V is TRBV7-2 and J is TRBJ2-7, with TRBD1 as a possible D gene (6 bases). The CDR3 covers 16 residues. V lost 7 bases to trimming and J lost 3 bases, with 22 bases between them. Germline V gene lookup returns CDR1 SGHTA and CDR2 FQGNSA. This CDR3 reads CASTPGPGHDLYEQYF. The CDR3, as DNA: TGTGCCAGCACTCCCGGTCCGGGACACGACCTCTACGAGCAGTACTTC. Looking up the rest from reference TRBV7-2 and TRBJ2-7 gives the full variable domain: GAGVSQSPSNKVTEKGKDVELRCDPISGHTALYWYRQSLGQGLEFLIYFQGNSAPDKSGLPSDRFSAERTGGSVSTLTIQRTQQEDSAVYLCASTPGPGHDLYEQYFGPGTRLTVT.

The chain couples TRBV19 to TRBJ2-7; 8 bases are shared with TRBD1. The germline CDR1 and CDR2 sequences are LNHDA and SQIVND (reference sequence). The CDR3 sequence is 14 residues long. The J segment lost 6 bases and the V segment lost 1 base, leaving 5 bases of the junction unmatched. In DNA form, the CDR3 reads TGTGCCAGTAGTATAGCTGACAGGGGTGCCGAGCAGTACTTC. Translated, it gives CASSIADRGAEQYF.

This rearrangement joins TRBV2 to TRBJ2-2; tentatively, D is TRBD2 (6 bases). V lost 6 bases and J lost 1, with 9 bases in between. The CDR3 consists of 14 residues. The germline gives CDR1 SNHLY, CDR2 FYNNEI. CDR3: CASRGGQNTGELFF. CDR3 DNA sequence: TGTGCCAGCAGGGGAGGACAGAACACCGGGGAGCTGTTTTTT.

The CDR3 nucleotides read TGTGCCAGCAGCGAAGGGGTAGAGGGCAATCAGCCCCAGCATTTT. Residues: CASSEGVEGNQPQHF. V gene TRBV7-9 combines with J gene TRBJ1-5, with TRBD1 as a possible D gene (5 bases). Germline assignment: CDR1 SEHNR and CDR2 FQNEAQ (reference sequence). V shed 5 bases and J shed 2 bases, with 13 bases lying between them. This CDR3 has 15 residues.

This clone was recorded at least ten times. Within the sample, other DNA sequences also encode this same CDR3. The chain couples TRBV30 to TRBJ2-5; 7 bases fit TRBD1. The length of the CDR3 is 14 residues. J gave up 8 bases and V 4 bases, and 13 bases lay outside the gene matches. Germline V gene sequence: CDR1 GTSNPN, CDR2 SVGIG (reference sequence). CDR3: CAWTTGDAKRTQYF. DNA of the CDR3: TGTGCCTGGACCACAGGGGACGCCAAGAGAACCCAGTACTTC.

The V gene is TRBV5-1, the J gene TRBJ2-2, with 12 bases fitting TRBD2. Germline V CDR1 and CDR2: SGHRS, YFSETQ. The CDR3 contains 17 residues. V shed 5 bases, J shed 1 base, and the junction held 6 bases outside the gene matches. The CDR3 DNA reads TGCGCCAGCAGGAGACTAGCGGGAGTCAAGAACACCGGGGAGCTGTTTTTT. Amino acids: CASRRLAGVKNTGELFF.

V is TRBV7-9 and J is TRBJ2-7; 8 bases map to TRBD2. The CDR3 is 17 residues long. Germline V gene data show CDR1 as SEHNR and CDR2 as FQNEAQ (reference sequence). The trim removed 4 bases at V and 1 base at J, leaving 12 bases unmatched. The CDR3 DNA reads as TGTGCCAGCAGCTCCGTGGGGCTAGCGGGCCAATCCTACGAGCAGTACTTC. It translates to CASSSVGLAGQSYEQYF.

The rearrangement links TRBV5-4 to TRBJ2-7; no clear D. The CDR3 runs to 15 residues. Germline V CDR1 and CDR2: SGHNT, YYREEE (reference sequence). Trimming took off 5 bases at V and 0 bases at J, with 15 bases between the two ends. The CDR3 nucleotides are TGTGCCAGCAGTCAAATCAAGGAGAGCTCCTACGAGCAGTACTTC. Its translation is CASSQIKESSYEQYF.

This clone has a handful of counts. The chain is built from TRBV27 and TRBJ2-1, with 8 bases matching TRBD1. V trimming: 4 bases; J trimming: 10 bases; junction bases outside the gene matches: 15. The CDR3 consists of 16 residues. CDR1 MNHEY and CDR2 SMNVEV come from the germline V gene (reference sequence). CDR3 nucleotide sequence: TGTGCCAGCAGTTACCAGCCGTCTCAGGGGGCCGGGGAGCAGTTCTTC. Protein: CASSYQPSQGAGEQFF.

The chain has TRBV30 and TRBJ1-2; D is unresolved. CDR3 size: 13 residues. V lost 1 base to trimming and J lost 6 bases, with 12 bases between them. The germline V gene encodes CDR1 GTSNPN and CDR2 SVGIG (reference sequence). CDR3 sequence: CAWSENSFNGYTF. CDR3 DNA: TGTGCCTGGAGTGAGAATAGCTTCAATGGCTACACCTTC.

The chain couples TRBV9 to TRBJ2-3, with 10 bases matching TRBD1. The trim removed 3 bases at V and 5 bases at J, leaving 9 bases unmatched. Germline assignment: CDR1 SGDLS and CDR2 YYNGEE. The CDR3 length is 16 residues. The CDR3: CASSAPPGQGKDTQYF. The CDR3 nucleotides are TGTGCCAGCAGCGCACCTCCGGGACAGGGGAAAGATACGCAGTATTTT.

This chain uses TRBV30 with TRBJ2-1; 11 nucleotides match TRBD2. The CDR3 is 16 residues long. Germline lookup yields CDR1 GTSNPN and CDR2 SVGIG (reference sequence). J gave up 0 bases and V 3 bases, and 4 bases lay outside the gene matches. Written as DNA, the CDR3 is TGTGCCTGGAGCCTCGGGACTAGCGGCTCCTACAATGAGCAGTTCTTC. Translated: CAWSLGTSGSYNEQFF.